This T cell receptor (beta chain) was obtained from a study of graft-versus-host responses after intestinal transplantation. Study conclusions and caveats: Ileal or blood samples showed some GvH clones first, and such clones were also found in recipient marrow. The study associated peak circulating GvH clone levels with early post-transplant HvG declines.

The repertoire was sequenced with immunoSEQ multiplex PCR; TCRdb's copy has only in-frame clones and lacks some. Of some 100,000 clones detected, less than 90% appear once; the ten largest clones hold about 0.95%. This clone was counted a single time. The antigen is undetermined. The receptor was derived from a human donor who was the organ donor for an intestinal transplant. Material: unstimulated CD4+ T cells sorted from spleen or lymph node cells, obtained before transplant.

The CDR3 coding sequence is TGTGCCAGCTCACGTAGGGTCGAAAAACTGTTTTTT. Its translation is CASSRRVEKLFF. The chain is built from TRBV18 and TRBJ1-4, with D unresolved. Trimming removed 4 bases from V and 8 bases from J, with 8 bases in between. CDR3 length: 12 amino acids. In germline, CDR1 is KGHSH, CDR2 LQKENI.